This passage covers 7 T cell receptor beta chains from one sample sequenced in a study of cytomegalovirus exposure and HLA in healthy donors. Both 60 Vbeta primers and 13 Jbeta primers went into the PCR. TCRdb keeps only in-frame clones here, not all; method: immunoSEQ multiplex PCR. Here the sample spans under 200,000 clones, roughly 71% being singletons. The source material was PBMCs. These receptors were taken from a girl between 10 and 17 years old in good health and CMV-seronegative.

This chain connects TRBV5-4 to TRBJ2-5; maybe TRBD1 (5 bases). The V and J ends lost 4 bases and 2 bases respectively, with 9 bases between them. This CDR3 contains 13 residues. CDR1 and CDR2 (germline): SGHNT, YYREEE (reference sequence). The CDR3 spells CASSITGQETQYF. The CDR3 nucleotides are TGTGCCAGCAGCATTACAGGTCAAGAGACCCAGTACTTC.

The chain links TRBV4-2 to TRBJ2-2; D is perhaps TRBD2 (5 bases). The V and J ends lost 0 bases and 3 bases respectively, with 17 bases between them. CDR1 LGHNA and CDR2 YNFKEQ come from the germline V gene. The CDR3 has 18 residues. The CDR3 spells CASSQERTAGAHTGELFF. The CDR3 nucleotides read TGTGCCAGCAGCCAAGAGCGGACCGCGGGTGCCCACACCGGGGAGCTGTTTTTT.

This rearrangement joins TRBV5-1 to TRBJ1-2; 9 bases line up with TRBD1. From germline, CDR1 is SGHRS and CDR2 YFSETQ. V was clipped by 0 bases and J by 7 bases; unmatched bases: 1. CDR3 size: 13 residues. For the CDR3, the DNA is TGCGCCAGCAGCTTGGCGACAGGGGGTGGCTACACCTTC. It specifies CASSLATGGGYTF.

V usage is TRBV19 and J usage is TRBJ1-6; a weak D match, TRBD1 (5 bases). V lost 9 bases to trimming and J lost 10 bases, with 13 bases between them. This CDR3 contains 12 residues. Germline V lookup: CDR1 LNHDA, CDR2 SQIVND (reference sequence). Here the CDR3 reads CASKRGGSPLHF. The CDR3 DNA reads as TGTGCCAGCAAACGCGGGGGATCACCCCTCCACTTT. Supplemented by reference TRBV19 and TRBJ1-6, the full variable domain reads DGGITQSPKYLFRKEGQNVTLSCEQNLNHDAMYWYRQDPGQGLRLIYYSQIVNDFQKGDIAEGYSVSREKKESFPLTVTSAQKNPTAFYLCASKRGGSPLHFGNGTRLTVT.

V and J are TRBV11-3 and TRBJ2-7; tentatively, D is TRBD2 (6 bases). The germline CDR1 and CDR2 sequences are SGHNT and YENEEA. This CDR3 region has 13 residues. Trimming removed 4 bases from V and 3 bases from J, with 10 bases in between. In nucleotides, the CDR3 is TGTGCCAGCAGCTACGCGGGAAACTACGAGCAGTACTTC. It specifies CASSYAGNYEQYF.

In regard to this clone: A junction boundary mismatches the germline segment, possibly from a read error. The chain has TRBV11-2 and TRBJ2-2; D possibly corresponds to TRBD1 (6 bases). CDR3 length equals 14 residues. In germline, CDR1 is SGHAT, CDR2 FQNNGV. The CDR3 here is CASSLDRVTEELFF. In DNA form, the CDR3 reads TGTGCCAGCAGCTTGGACAGAGTGACCGAGGAGCTGTTTTTT.

This chain connects TRBV30 to TRBJ2-7; D remains ambiguous. Germline-derived CDR1 and CDR2 are GTSNPN and SVGIG (reference sequence). CDR3 length: 15 amino acids. V dropped 0 bases and J dropped 3 bases, with 15 bases sitting between them. The CDR3 reads CAWSVLVTADYEQYF. In nucleotides, the CDR3 is TGTGCCTGGAGTGTACTGGTTACCGCGGACTACGAGCAGTACTTC.